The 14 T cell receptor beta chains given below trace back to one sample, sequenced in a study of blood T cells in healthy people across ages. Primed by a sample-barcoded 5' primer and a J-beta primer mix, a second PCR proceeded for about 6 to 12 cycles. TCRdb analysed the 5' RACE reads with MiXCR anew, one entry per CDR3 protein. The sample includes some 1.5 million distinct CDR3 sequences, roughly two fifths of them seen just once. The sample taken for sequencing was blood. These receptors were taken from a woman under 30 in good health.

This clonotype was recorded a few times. The CDR3 DNA reads TGTGCCAGCAGCCGAGGACATGGGGCGGTTACGCAGTATTTT. As protein: CASSRGHGAVTQYF. The chain employs TRBV3-1 and TRBJ2-3, with a tentative D call TRBD1 (5 bases). The length of the CDR3 is 14 residues. V lost 4 bases, J lost 8 bases, and 16 bases lay in between. The germline V gene has CDR1 LGHDT and CDR2 YNNKEL (reference sequence).

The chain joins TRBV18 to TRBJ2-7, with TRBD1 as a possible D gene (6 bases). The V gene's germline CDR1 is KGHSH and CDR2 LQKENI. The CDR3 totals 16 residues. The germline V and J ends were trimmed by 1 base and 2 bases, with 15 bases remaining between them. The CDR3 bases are TGTGCCAGCTCACCACGATTGCAGGGACAAACCTACGAGCAGTACTTC. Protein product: CASSPRLQGQTYEQYF.

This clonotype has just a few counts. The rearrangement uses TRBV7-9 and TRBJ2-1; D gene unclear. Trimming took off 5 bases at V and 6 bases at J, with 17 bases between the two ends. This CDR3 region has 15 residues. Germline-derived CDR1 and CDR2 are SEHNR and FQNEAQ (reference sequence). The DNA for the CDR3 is TGTGCCAGCAGCGCCAGGCCCCATCTCAGCAATGAGCAGTTCTTC. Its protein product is CASSARPHLSNEQFF. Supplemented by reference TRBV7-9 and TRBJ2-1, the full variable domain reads DTGVSQNPRHKITKRGQNVTFRCDPISEHNRLYWYRQTLGQGPEFLTYFQNEAQLEKSRLLSDRFSAERPKGSFSTLEIQRTEQGDSAMYLCASSARPHLSNEQFFGPGTRLTVL.

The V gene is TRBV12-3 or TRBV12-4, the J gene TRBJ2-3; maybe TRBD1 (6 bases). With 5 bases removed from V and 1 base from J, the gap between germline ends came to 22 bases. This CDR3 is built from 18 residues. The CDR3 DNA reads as TGTGCCAGCAGTACAGGACAGTTGCGCCTGTCTGGCACAGATACGCAGTATTTT. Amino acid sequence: CASSTGQLRLSGTDTQYF.

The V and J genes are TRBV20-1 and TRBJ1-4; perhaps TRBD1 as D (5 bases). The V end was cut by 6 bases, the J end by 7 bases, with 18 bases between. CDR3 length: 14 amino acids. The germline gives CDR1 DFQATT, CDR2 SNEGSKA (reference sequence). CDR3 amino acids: CSAKVGVQGEKLFF. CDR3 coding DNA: TGCAGTGCCAAGGTTGGGGTGCAGGGTGAAAAACTGTTTTTT.

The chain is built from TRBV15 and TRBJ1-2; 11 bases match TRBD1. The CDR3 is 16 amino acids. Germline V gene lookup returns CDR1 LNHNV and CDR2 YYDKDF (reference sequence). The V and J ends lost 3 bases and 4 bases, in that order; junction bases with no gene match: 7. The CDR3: CATSSRRTGGFYGYTF. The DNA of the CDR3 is TGTGCCACCAGCAGCCGTAGGACAGGGGGCTTCTATGGCTACACCTTC.

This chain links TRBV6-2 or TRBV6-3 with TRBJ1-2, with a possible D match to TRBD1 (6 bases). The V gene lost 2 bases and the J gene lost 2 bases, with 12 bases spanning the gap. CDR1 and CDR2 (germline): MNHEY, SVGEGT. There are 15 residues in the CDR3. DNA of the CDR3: TGTGCCAGCAGTTACCCCGGACAGTTCAACTATGGCTACACCTTC. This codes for CASSYPGQFNYGYTF.

CDR3 nucleotide sequence: TGTGCCAGCGAGAGTAGCGGGAGACGCACAGATACGCAGTATTTT. Amino acids: CASESSGRRTDTQYF. The chain couples TRBV6-6 to TRBJ2-3; 9 bases are shared with TRBD2. The trim removed 8 bases at V and 1 base at J, leaving 7 bases unmatched. This CDR3 spans 15 amino acids. Per germline, CDR1 MNHNY and CDR2 SVGAGI (reference sequence).

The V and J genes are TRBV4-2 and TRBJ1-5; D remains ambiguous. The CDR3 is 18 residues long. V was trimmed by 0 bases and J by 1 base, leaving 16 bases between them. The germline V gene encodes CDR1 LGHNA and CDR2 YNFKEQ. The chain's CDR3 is CASSQDPIRRASNQPQHF. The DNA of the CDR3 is TGTGCCAGCAGCCAAGATCCTATCAGGAGAGCGAGCAATCAGCCCCAGCATTTT.

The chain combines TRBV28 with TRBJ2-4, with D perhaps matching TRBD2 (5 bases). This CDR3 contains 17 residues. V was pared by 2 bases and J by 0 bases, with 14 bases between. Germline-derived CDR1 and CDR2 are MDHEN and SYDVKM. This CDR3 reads CASSLIWEPLAKNIQYF. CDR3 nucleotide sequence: TGTGCCAGCAGTTTAATTTGGGAGCCTCTAGCCAAAAACATTCAGTACTTC.

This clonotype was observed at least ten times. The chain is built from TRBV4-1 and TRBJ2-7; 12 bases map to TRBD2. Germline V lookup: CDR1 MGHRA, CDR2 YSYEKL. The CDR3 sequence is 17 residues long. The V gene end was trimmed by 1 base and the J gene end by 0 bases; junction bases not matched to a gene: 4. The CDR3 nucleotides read TGCGCCAGCAGCCAAGTTGAGACTAGCGGGAGCTCCTACGAGCAGTACTTC. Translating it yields CASSQVETSGSSYEQYF.

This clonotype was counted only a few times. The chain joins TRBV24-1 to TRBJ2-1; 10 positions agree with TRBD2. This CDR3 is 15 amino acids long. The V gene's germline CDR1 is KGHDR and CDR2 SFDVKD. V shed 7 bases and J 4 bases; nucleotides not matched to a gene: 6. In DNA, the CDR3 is TGTGCCACCAGCCCGACTAGCGGGTATTACAATGAGCAGTTCTTC. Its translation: CATSPTSGYYNEQFF.

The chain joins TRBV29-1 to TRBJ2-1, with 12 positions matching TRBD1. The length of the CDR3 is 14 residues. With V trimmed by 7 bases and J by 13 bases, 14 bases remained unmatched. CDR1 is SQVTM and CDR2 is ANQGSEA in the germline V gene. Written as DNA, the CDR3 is TGCAGCGCCTCCTGGGGACAGGGGGCAAAGACCCAGTTCTTC. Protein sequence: CSASWGQGAKTQFF.

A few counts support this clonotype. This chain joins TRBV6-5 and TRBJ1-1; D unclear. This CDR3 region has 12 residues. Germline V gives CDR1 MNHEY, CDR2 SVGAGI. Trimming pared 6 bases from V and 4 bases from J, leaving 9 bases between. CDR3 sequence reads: CASRGMVTEAFF. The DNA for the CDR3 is TGTGCCAGCAGGGGGATGGTCACTGAAGCTTTCTTT.